These T cell receptor beta chains were read from a single sample in a study of T cell repertoires in cytomegalovirus infection. Each CDR3 protein is one row after TCRdb ran MiXCR on the reads. The table lists hundreds of thousands of distinct CDR3 sequences, around 11% of them singletons. The sample comprised PBMCs. These receptor sequences come from a human donor in good health (CMV status not recorded). Some clones in this sample may be carry-over from other donors' samples. Both conserved end residues are part of each CDR3. A D gene is named only where the DNA matches it firmly. The size entry is marked missing in some rows and otherwise reads once, few, many or a size class.

abundance: few
d_gene: TRBD2
j_gene: TRBJ2-3
v_gene: TRBV19
CDR3nt: TGTGCCAGTACCGATGGGGGGGAGGCAGATACGCAGTATTTT
CDR3aa: CASTDGGEADTQYF

abundance: -
d_gene: -
j_gene: TRBJ2-2
v_gene: TRBV9
CDR3nt: TGTGCCAGCAGCGTAACCCCGGGGGCAAGCACCGGGGAGCTGTTTTTT
CDR3aa: CASSVTPGASTGELFF

abundance: few
d_gene: -
j_gene: TRBJ1-2
v_gene: TRBV19
CDR3nt: TGTGCCAGTACTCCGGGGCTCGCCTATGGCTACACCTTC
CDR3aa: CASTPGLAYGYTF

abundance: many
d_gene: TRBD1
j_gene: TRBJ1-2
v_gene: TRBV2
CDR3nt: TGTGCCAGCAGTGGATGGGACAGGGACGGCTACACCTTC
CDR3aa: CASSGWDRDGYTF

abundance: many
d_gene: -
j_gene: TRBJ2-1
v_gene: TRBV7-6
CDR3nt: TGTGCCAGCAGGCAGGGGGGGCGGCGTGGGGGCAATGAGCAGTTCTTC
CDR3aa: CASRQGGRRGGNEQFF

abundance: few
d_gene: -
j_gene: TRBJ2-3
v_gene: TRBV2
CDR3nt: TGTGCCAGCAGTGAGGGTTTGGGAGATACGCAGTATTTT
CDR3aa: CASSEGLGDTQYF

abundance: many
d_gene: TRBD1
j_gene: TRBJ1-4
v_gene: TRBV12-3/TRBV12-4
CDR3nt: TGTGCCAGCAGTCCACAGGGGGCAGGGGAAAAACTGTTTTTT
CDR3aa: CASSPQGAGEKLFF

abundance: -
d_gene: -
j_gene: TRBJ2-7
v_gene: TRBV6-6
CDR3nt: TGTGCCAGCAGTTACTTGAAATCCGACAGTCCCTACGAGCAGTACTTC
CDR3aa: CASSYLKSDSPYEQYF

abundance: many
d_gene: -
j_gene: TRBJ1-6
v_gene: TRBV7-8
CDR3nt: TGTGCCAGCAGCTTAGCGTTTAACGGGGGGCTTAATTCACCCCTCCACTTT
CDR3aa: CASSLAFNGGLNSPLHF

abundance: -
d_gene: -
j_gene: TRBJ1-1
v_gene: TRBV2
CDR3nt: TGTGCCAGCATCCGAGGGGTGGAGAAGAACACTGAAGCTTTCTTT
CDR3aa: CASIRGVEKNTEAFF

abundance: many
d_gene: -
j_gene: TRBJ2-5
v_gene: TRBV20-1
CDR3nt: TGCAGTGCTAGAGAAACCAGGGAAGAGACCCAGTACTTC
CDR3aa: CSARETREETQYF

abundance: few
d_gene: -
j_gene: TRBJ1-6
v_gene: TRBV5-1
CDR3nt: TGCGCCAGCAGCTTGGGAGGGGGTTATTCACCCCTCCACTTT
CDR3aa: CASSLGGGYSPLHF

abundance: many
d_gene: TRBD2
j_gene: TRBJ2-1
v_gene: TRBV20-1
CDR3nt: TGCAGTGCTGCACTAGCGGGAGACAATGAGCAGTTCTTC
CDR3aa: CSAALAGDNEQFF

abundance: many
d_gene: -
j_gene: TRBJ1-1
v_gene: TRBV27
CDR3nt: TGTGCCAGCAGAAGAGGGTCGAACACTGAAGCTTTCTTT
CDR3aa: CASRRGSNTEAFF

abundance: few
d_gene: -
j_gene: TRBJ2-2
v_gene: TRBV12-5
CDR3nt: TGTGCTAGTGGTTTGGGACAAGGGGTCAGGGCCGGGGAGCTGTTTTTT
CDR3aa: CASGLGQGVRAGELFF

abundance: -
d_gene: -
j_gene: TRBJ2-3
v_gene: TRBV5-8
CDR3nt: TGTGCCAGCAATCGCCTAAGGGATACGCAGTATTTT
CDR3aa: CASNRLRDTQYF

abundance: many
d_gene: TRBD1
j_gene: TRBJ2-5
v_gene: TRBV29-1
CDR3nt: TGCAGCGTTGATTGGCGACAGGGAAAAGAGACCCAGTACTTC
CDR3aa: CSVDWRQGKETQYF

abundance: -
d_gene: TRBD1
j_gene: TRBJ1-1
v_gene: TRBV3-1
CDR3nt: TGTGCCAGCAGCCAGGGTTTACAGGGGGAAGCTTTCTTT
CDR3aa: CASSQGLQGEAFF

abundance: many
d_gene: TRBD1
j_gene: TRBJ2-3
v_gene: TRBV6-5
CDR3nt: TGTGCCAGCAGTTACTCCGGGACAGGAACAGATACGCAGTATTTT
CDR3aa: CASSYSGTGTDTQYF

abundance: few
d_gene: TRBD2
j_gene: TRBJ2-7
v_gene: TRBV7-9
CDR3nt: TGTGCCAGCAGCTCTAGCGGGAGGGCCTACGAGCAGTACTTC
CDR3aa: CASSSSGRAYEQYF

abundance: many
d_gene: -
j_gene: TRBJ2-4
v_gene: TRBV5-4
CDR3nt: TGTGCCAGCAGCTTCCCAGGAGAAAACATTCAGTACTTC
CDR3aa: CASSFPGENIQYF

abundance: -
d_gene: TRBD1
j_gene: TRBJ1-2
v_gene: TRBV18
CDR3nt: TGTGCCAGCTCACCCTCGACAGGGGACTACACCTTC
CDR3aa: CASSPSTGDYTF

abundance: many
d_gene: TRBD2
j_gene: TRBJ2-1
v_gene: TRBV7-3
CDR3nt: TGTGCCAGCAGCTTTTCTCGGGGGGGCATGTCTGAGCAGTTCTTC
CDR3aa: CASSFSRGGMSEQFF

abundance: many
d_gene: -
j_gene: TRBJ2-7
v_gene: TRBV18
CDR3nt: TGTGCCAGCTCACAAGCGGGTCTAAGCTCCTACGAGCAGTACTTC
CDR3aa: CASSQAGLSSYEQYF

abundance: many
d_gene: TRBD1
j_gene: TRBJ1-1
v_gene: TRBV6-5
CDR3nt: TGTGCCAGCAGTTTAACCGGGACAGGGGGAGGCACTGAAGCTTTCTTT
CDR3aa: CASSLTGTGGGTEAFF

abundance: many
d_gene: -
j_gene: TRBJ1-5
v_gene: TRBV25-1
CDR3nt: TGTGCCAGCAGTGAATATTCTAGGGAGCAGCCCCAGCATTTT
CDR3aa: CASSEYSREQPQHF

abundance: many
d_gene: -
j_gene: TRBJ1-1
v_gene: TRBV12-3/TRBV12-4
CDR3nt: TGTGCCAGCAGTCCCTGGAACACTGAAGCTTTCTTT
CDR3aa: CASSPWNTEAFF

abundance: few
d_gene: TRBD2
j_gene: TRBJ2-1
v_gene: TRBV15
CDR3nt: TGTGCCACCAGCAGAGATGGGGTTAGCGGGGGATTCTACAATGAGCAGTTCTTC
CDR3aa: CATSRDGVSGGFYNEQFF

abundance: many
d_gene: -
j_gene: TRBJ2-7
v_gene: TRBV7-2
CDR3nt: TGTGCCAGCAGCCCCCGGGATGCCTACGAGCAGTACTTC
CDR3aa: CASSPRDAYEQYF

abundance: many
d_gene: TRBD2
j_gene: TRBJ2-3
v_gene: TRBV5-8
CDR3nt: TGTGCCAGCAGCTTGTTACTGGCGGGGGTAGGCACGCAGTATTTT
CDR3aa: CASSLLLAGVGTQYF

abundance: many
d_gene: -
j_gene: TRBJ2-1
v_gene: TRBV6-1
CDR3nt: TGTGCCAGCAGTCGAAGACGAGTTGAGGACAATGAGCAGTTCTTC
CDR3aa: CASSRRRVEDNEQFF

abundance: many
d_gene: -
j_gene: TRBJ2-7
v_gene: TRBV10-3
CDR3nt: TGTGCCATCAGTGAATCATGGGACGGAGCCTACGAGCAGTACTTC
CDR3aa: CAISESWDGAYEQYF

abundance: few
d_gene: -
j_gene: TRBJ2-2
v_gene: TRBV20-1
CDR3nt: TGCAGTGCTTCCTTGGGGGGCGCGGACGGGGAGCTGTTTTTT
CDR3aa: CSASLGGADGELFF

abundance: many
d_gene: -
j_gene: TRBJ1-1
v_gene: TRBV12-3/TRBV12-4
CDR3nt: TGTGCCAGCAGTTTAGTAGGGTCCGGGACTGAAGCTTTCTTT
CDR3aa: CASSLVGSGTEAFF

abundance: -
d_gene: TRBD1
j_gene: TRBJ2-6
v_gene: TRBV28
CDR3nt: TGTGCCAGCAGCCTCAAGGACAGGTTGGATGGGGCCAACGTCCTGACTTTC
CDR3aa: CASSLKDRLDGANVLTF

abundance: -
d_gene: -
j_gene: TRBJ1-2
v_gene: TRBV3-1
CDR3nt: TGTGCCAGCAGCCAAGATGTAGCAGGCGGCTACACCTTC
CDR3aa: CASSQDVAGGYTF

abundance: many
d_gene: -
j_gene: TRBJ2-3
v_gene: TRBV4-2
CDR3nt: TGTGCCAGCAGCCAAGGACTAGTGGATACGCAGTATTTT
CDR3aa: CASSQGLVDTQYF

abundance: few
d_gene: -
j_gene: TRBJ1-5
v_gene: TRBV20-1
CDR3nt: TGCAGTGCTAGAGATCGAGATTATAGCAATCAGCCCCAGCATTTT
CDR3aa: CSARDRDYSNQPQHF

abundance: many
d_gene: -
j_gene: TRBJ1-2
v_gene: TRBV7-2
CDR3nt: TGTGCCAGCAGCTTAGCGGGTACGACGGGAGGCTACACCTTC
CDR3aa: CASSLAGTTGGYTF

abundance: many
d_gene: -
j_gene: TRBJ2-3
v_gene: TRBV7-8
CDR3nt: TGTGCCAGCAGCCCAGACGGGCAGGGCCCAGATACGCAGTATTTT
CDR3aa: CASSPDGQGPDTQYF

abundance: many
d_gene: -
j_gene: TRBJ1-2
v_gene: TRBV2
CDR3nt: TGTGCCAGCGACGGGGTTTATGGCTACACCTTC
CDR3aa: CASDGVYGYTF

abundance: many
d_gene: -
j_gene: TRBJ2-2
v_gene: TRBV12-3/TRBV12-4
CDR3nt: TGTGCCAGCAGTTTCGGCCAACAGGGACGTCCCGGGGTGTTTTTT
CDR3aa: CASSFGQQGRPGVFF

abundance: -
d_gene: TRBD2
j_gene: TRBJ2-5
v_gene: TRBV5-1
CDR3nt: TGCGCCAGCAGCGTCCTAACCGGGACTAGAGGAAAAGAGACCCAGTACTTC
CDR3aa: CASSVLTGTRGKETQYF

abundance: many
d_gene: -
j_gene: TRBJ1-3
v_gene: TRBV5-1
CDR3nt: TGCGCCAGCAGCTTGGGAGGGGATGGAAACACCATATATTTT
CDR3aa: CASSLGGDGNTIYF

abundance: medium-sized
d_gene: -
j_gene: TRBJ2-2
v_gene: TRBV7-2
CDR3nt: TGTGCCAGCAGCTTAGTTAGGACGGAGAACACCGGGGAGCTGTTTTTT
CDR3aa: CASSLVRTENTGELFF

abundance: -
d_gene: -
j_gene: TRBJ1-5
v_gene: TRBV14
CDR3nt: TGTGCCAGCAGCCCCCAGGCGGGACAGCCCCAGCATTTT
CDR3aa: CASSPQAGQPQHF

abundance: many
d_gene: TRBD1
j_gene: TRBJ2-1
v_gene: TRBV7-9
CDR3nt: TGTGCCAGCAGCTACCGACAGGGGGCGATTTACAATGAGCAGTTCTTC
CDR3aa: CASSYRQGAIYNEQFF

abundance: many
d_gene: -
j_gene: TRBJ1-2
v_gene: TRBV24-1
CDR3nt: TGTGCCACCAGTGAAAGGGGAGAGTCTAACTATGGCTACACCTTC
CDR3aa: CATSERGESNYGYTF

abundance: many
d_gene: -
j_gene: TRBJ1-1
v_gene: TRBV30
CDR3nt: TGTGCCTGGACCCGACAGATGAACACTGAAGCTTTCTTT
CDR3aa: CAWTRQMNTEAFF

abundance: many
d_gene: TRBD2
j_gene: TRBJ2-3
v_gene: TRBV24-1
CDR3nt: TGTGCCACCAGTGATTCGACTAGCGGGGCGACAGATACGCAGTATTTT
CDR3aa: CATSDSTSGATDTQYF

abundance: once
d_gene: -
j_gene: TRBJ1-4
v_gene: TRBV5-1
CDR3nt: TGCGCCAGCAGCTTGGTTCAGGGGCCGGCAAAACTGTTTTTT
CDR3aa: CASSLVQGPAKLFF

abundance: -
d_gene: TRBD2
j_gene: TRBJ2-3
v_gene: TRBV28
CDR3nt: TGTGCCAGCAGCCCGCGCGGGAGGACAGATACGCAGTATTTT
CDR3aa: CASSPRGRTDTQYF

abundance: -
d_gene: -
j_gene: TRBJ1-2
v_gene: TRBV20-1
CDR3nt: TGCAGTGCCCGGGCCGCTCGGACGGGACGCTACACCTTC
CDR3aa: CSARAARTGRYTF

abundance: many
d_gene: -
j_gene: TRBJ2-1
v_gene: TRBV10-3
CDR3nt: TGTGCCATCAGTGGGGCCAGGGACTACAATGAGCAGTTCTTC
CDR3aa: CAISGARDYNEQFF

abundance: many
d_gene: TRBD2
j_gene: TRBJ2-1
v_gene: TRBV20-1
CDR3nt: TGCAGTGCTAGAGACGCTAGCGGGGGGGCAGTGAATGAGCAGTTCTTC
CDR3aa: CSARDASGGAVNEQFF

abundance: many
d_gene: TRBD1
j_gene: TRBJ2-7
v_gene: TRBV2
CDR3nt: TGTGCCAGCAGTGGCCCCAGGGGGTACGAGCAGTACTTC
CDR3aa: CASSGPRGYEQYF

abundance: once
d_gene: -
j_gene: TRBJ2-2
v_gene: TRBV2
CDR3nt: TGTGCCAGCAGTGAAACCCCTCCCGACAGGACGAACACCGGGGAGCTGTTTTTT
CDR3aa: CASSETPPDRTNTGELFF

abundance: many
d_gene: -
j_gene: TRBJ1-1
v_gene: TRBV5-1
CDR3nt: TGCGCCAGCACCCTGGTGGGGGGGACCGATGAAGCTTTCTTT
CDR3aa: CASTLVGGTDEAFF

abundance: -
d_gene: -
j_gene: TRBJ1-3
v_gene: TRBV9
CDR3nt: TGTGCCAGCACAAAAGGGGGACTGAATTCTGGAAACACCATATATTTT
CDR3aa: CASTKGGLNSGNTIYF

abundance: many
d_gene: -
j_gene: TRBJ1-4
v_gene: TRBV19
CDR3nt: TGTGCCAGTAGGCCTTGGGCGGCAACTAATGAAAAACTGTTTTTT
CDR3aa: CASRPWAATNEKLFF